Listed here are 4 T cell receptor beta chains from one sample, sequenced in a study of CD8 T cells in Susac syndrome. Random hexamers were used to reverse transcribe roughly 0.45 to 1 ug of RNA. TCRdb redid the calling of the immunoSEQ multiplex PCR reads with MiXCR, one entry per CDR3 protein. The sample carries 150,000 to 250,000 distinct CDR3 sequences, 90% to 95% recorded once. The sample was CD4+ T cells from PBMCs. The receptors originated from a human donor with multiple sclerosis.

The chain employs TRBV4-1 and TRBJ1-2; 8 bases line up with TRBD1. CDR3 length: 15 amino acids. Germline V gene sequence: CDR1 MGHRA, CDR2 YSYEKL. J was trimmed by 4 bases and V by 3 bases; bases with no gene match: 7. The CDR3 sequence: CASSHTGTGAYGYTF. The DNA for the CDR3 is TGCGCCAGCAGCCACACCGGGACAGGAGCCTATGGCTACACCTTC.

The genes are TRBV7-2 and TRBJ2-5, with no clear D. Trimming pared 4 bases from V and 4 bases from J, leaving 10 bases between. The CDR3 is made up of 13 amino acids. The germline V gene encodes CDR1 SGHTA and CDR2 FQGNSA. The CDR3 region is CASSSRVPETQYF. CDR3 DNA: TGTGCCAGCAGCTCTCGGGTCCCAGAGACCCAGTACTTC.

The V call is TRBV3-1, the J call TRBJ2-5, with D possibly matching TRBD1 (5 bases). This CDR3 contains 12 residues. Trimming left V 7 bases short and J 6 bases short, with 12 bases between. CDR1 LGHDT and CDR2 YNNKEL come from the germline V gene (reference sequence). CDR3 nucleotides: TGTGCCAGCATGGCAGGGTCACAGACCCAGTACTTC. Protein: CASMAGSQTQYF.

V and J are TRBV6-2 or TRBV6-3 and TRBJ2-2; maybe TRBD2 (5 bases). Germline V gives CDR1 MNHEY, CDR2 SVGEGT. The CDR3 extends over 12 amino acids. V was shortened by 8 bases and J by 5 bases, with 9 bases between the two germline ends. The CDR3 coding sequence is TGTGCCAGCCATTCGGGAACCGGGGAGCTGTTTTTT. It encodes CASHSGTGELFF.